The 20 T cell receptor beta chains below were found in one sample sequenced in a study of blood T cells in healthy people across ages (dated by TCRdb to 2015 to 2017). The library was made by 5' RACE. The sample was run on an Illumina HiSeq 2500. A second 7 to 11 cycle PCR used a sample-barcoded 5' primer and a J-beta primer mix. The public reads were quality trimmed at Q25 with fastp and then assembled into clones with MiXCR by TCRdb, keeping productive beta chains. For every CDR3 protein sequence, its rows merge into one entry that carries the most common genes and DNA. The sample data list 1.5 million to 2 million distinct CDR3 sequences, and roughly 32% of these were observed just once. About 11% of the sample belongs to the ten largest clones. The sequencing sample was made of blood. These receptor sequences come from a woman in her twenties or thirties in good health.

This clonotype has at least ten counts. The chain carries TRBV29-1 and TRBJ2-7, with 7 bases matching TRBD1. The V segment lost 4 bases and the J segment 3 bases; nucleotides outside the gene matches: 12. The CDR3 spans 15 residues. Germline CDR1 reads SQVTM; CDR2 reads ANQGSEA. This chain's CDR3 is CSVGQGLSIGYEQYF. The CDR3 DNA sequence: TGCAGCGTTGGACAGGGCTTATCGATCGGCTACGAGCAGTACTTC.

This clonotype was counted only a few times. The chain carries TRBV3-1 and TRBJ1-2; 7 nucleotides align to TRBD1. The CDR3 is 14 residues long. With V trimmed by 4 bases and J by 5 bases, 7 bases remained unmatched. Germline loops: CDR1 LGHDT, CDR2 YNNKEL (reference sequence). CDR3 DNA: TGTGCCAGCAGCCCCTCCGGGACAGATTATGGCTACACCTTC. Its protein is CASSPSGTDYGYTF.

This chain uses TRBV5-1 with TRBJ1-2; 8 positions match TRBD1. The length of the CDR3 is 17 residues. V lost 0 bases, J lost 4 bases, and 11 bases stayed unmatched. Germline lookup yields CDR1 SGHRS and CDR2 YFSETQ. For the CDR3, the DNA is TGCGCCAGCAGCTTGGATTTTTCGGCAGGGGGCGTCTATGGCTACACCTTC. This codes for CASSLDFSAGGVYGYTF.

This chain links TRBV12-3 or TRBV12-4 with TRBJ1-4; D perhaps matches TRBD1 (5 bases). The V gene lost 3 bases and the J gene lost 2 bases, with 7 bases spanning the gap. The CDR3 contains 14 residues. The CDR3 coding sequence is TGTGCCAGCAGTTTTTGGGACACTAATGAAAAACTGTTTTTT. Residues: CASSFWDTNEKLFF.

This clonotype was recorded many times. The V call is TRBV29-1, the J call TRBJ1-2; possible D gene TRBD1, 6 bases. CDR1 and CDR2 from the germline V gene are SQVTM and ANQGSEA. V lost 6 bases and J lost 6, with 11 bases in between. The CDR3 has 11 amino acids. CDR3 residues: CSVLGGHGYTF. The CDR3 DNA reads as TGCAGCGTGTTGGGGGGCCATGGCTACACCTTC.

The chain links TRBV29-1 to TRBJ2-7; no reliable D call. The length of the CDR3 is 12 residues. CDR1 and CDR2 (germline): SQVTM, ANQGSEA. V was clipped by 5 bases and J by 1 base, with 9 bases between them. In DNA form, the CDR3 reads TGCAGCGTTCAGGCCGGATCCTACGAGCAGTACTTC. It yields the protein CSVQAGSYEQYF.

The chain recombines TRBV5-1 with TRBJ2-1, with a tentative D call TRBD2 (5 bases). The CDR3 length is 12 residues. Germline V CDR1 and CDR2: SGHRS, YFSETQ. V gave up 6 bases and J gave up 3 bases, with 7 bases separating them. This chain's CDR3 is CASTRDYNEQFF. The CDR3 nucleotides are TGCGCCAGCACCCGGGACTACAATGAGCAGTTCTTC. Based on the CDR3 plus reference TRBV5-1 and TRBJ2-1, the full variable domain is KAGVTQTPRYLIKTRGQQVTLSCSPISGHRSVSWYQQTPGQGLQFLFEYFSETQRNKGNFPGRFSGRQFSNSRSEMNVSTLELGDSALYLCASTRDYNEQFFGPGTRLTVL.

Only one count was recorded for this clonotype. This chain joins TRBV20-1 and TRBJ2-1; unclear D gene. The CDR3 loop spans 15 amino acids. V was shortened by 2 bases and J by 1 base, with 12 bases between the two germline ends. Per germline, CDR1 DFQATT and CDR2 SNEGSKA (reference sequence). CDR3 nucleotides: TGCAGTGCTAGACTGGCAAAGAGGTCCTACAATGAGCAGTTCTTC. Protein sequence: CSARLAKRSYNEQFF.

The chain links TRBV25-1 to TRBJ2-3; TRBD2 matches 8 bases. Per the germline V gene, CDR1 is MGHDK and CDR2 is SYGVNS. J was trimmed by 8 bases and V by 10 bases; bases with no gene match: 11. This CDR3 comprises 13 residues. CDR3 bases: TGTGCCACTAGTAGCGGGAAGTGGGGTACGCAGTATTTT. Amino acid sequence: CATSSGKWGTQYF. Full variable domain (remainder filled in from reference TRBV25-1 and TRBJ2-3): EADIYQTPRYLVIGTGKKITLECSQTMGHDKMYWYQQDPGMELHLIHYSYGVNSTEKGDLSSESTVSRIRTEHFPLTLESARPSHTSQYLCATSSGKWGTQYFGPGTRLTVL.

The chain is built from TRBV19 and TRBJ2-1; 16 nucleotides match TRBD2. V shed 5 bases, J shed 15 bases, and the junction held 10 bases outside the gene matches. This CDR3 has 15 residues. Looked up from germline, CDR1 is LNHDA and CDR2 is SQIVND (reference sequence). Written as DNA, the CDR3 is TGTGCCAGTAGTTCGACGGGACTAGCGGGAGGGCCGGGGTTCTTC. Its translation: CASSSTGLAGGPGFF.

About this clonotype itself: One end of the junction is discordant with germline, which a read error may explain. The CDR3 sequence: CASTLDYVNNELFF. In DNA, the CDR3 is TGTGCCAGCACCCTCGACTACGTCAACAATGAGCTGTTCTTC. The rearrangement links TRBV25-1 to TRBJ2-1; possible D gene TRBD2, 5 bases. The CDR3 has 14 residues. Per germline, CDR1 MGHDK and CDR2 SYGVNS.

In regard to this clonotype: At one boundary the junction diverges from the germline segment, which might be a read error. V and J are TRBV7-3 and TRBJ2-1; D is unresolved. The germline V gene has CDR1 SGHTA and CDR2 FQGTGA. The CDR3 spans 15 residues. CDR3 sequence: CASSLGPANYNERFF. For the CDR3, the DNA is TGTGCCAGCAGCTTAGGTCCGGCCAACTACAATGAGCGGTTCTTC.

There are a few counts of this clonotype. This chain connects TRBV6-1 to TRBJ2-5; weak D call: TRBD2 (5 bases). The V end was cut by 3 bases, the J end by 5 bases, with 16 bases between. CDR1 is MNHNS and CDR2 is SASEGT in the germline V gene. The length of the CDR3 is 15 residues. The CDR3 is CASSELAKPTETQYF. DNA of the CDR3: TGTGCCAGCAGTGAGCTAGCCAAACCGACGGAGACCCAGTACTTC.

The CDR3 is CSAAVWGSLGTDTQYF. The DNA for the CDR3 is TGCAGCGCCGCCGTCTGGGGTTCCCTCGGCACAGATACGCAGTATTTT. The chain is built from TRBV29-1 and TRBJ2-3; D unresolved. The germline V gene encodes CDR1 SQVTM and CDR2 ANQGSEA. This CDR3 has 16 residues. With 7 bases removed from V and 1 base from J, the gap between germline ends came to 21 bases.

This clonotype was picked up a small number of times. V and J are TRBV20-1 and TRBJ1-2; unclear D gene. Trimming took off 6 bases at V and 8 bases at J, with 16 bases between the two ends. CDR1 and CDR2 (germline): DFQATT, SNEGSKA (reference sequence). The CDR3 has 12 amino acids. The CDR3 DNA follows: TGCAGTGCAAGGAGGCAGTCCCAAGGCTACACCTTC. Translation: CSARRQSQGYTF.

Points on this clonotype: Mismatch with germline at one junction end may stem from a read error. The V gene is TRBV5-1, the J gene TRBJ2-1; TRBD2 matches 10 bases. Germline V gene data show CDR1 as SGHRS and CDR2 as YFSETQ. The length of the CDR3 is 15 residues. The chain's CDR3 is CASTLTSGFNNEQFF. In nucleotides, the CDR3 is TGCGCCAGCACCTTGACTAGCGGGTTCAACAATGAGCAGTTCTTC. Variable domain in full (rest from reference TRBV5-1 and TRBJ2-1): KAGVTQTPRYLIKTRGQQVTLSCSPISGHRSVSWYQQTPGQGLQFLFEYFSETQRNKGNFPGRFSGRQFSNSRSEMNVSTLELGDSALYLCASTLTSGFNNEQFFGPGTRLTVL.

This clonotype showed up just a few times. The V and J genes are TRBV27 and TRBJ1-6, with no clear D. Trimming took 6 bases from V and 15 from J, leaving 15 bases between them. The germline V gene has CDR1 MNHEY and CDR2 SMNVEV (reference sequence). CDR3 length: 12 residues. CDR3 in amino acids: CASSLDGRLLHF. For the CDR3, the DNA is TGTGCCAGCAGCTTAGATGGACGGCTCCTCCACTTT.

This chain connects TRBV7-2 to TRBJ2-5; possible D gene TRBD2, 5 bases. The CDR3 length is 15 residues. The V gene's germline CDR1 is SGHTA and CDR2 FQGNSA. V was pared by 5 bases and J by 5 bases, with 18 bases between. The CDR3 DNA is TGTGCCAGCAGCACTGGGCTCTATGGCGGGGAGACCCAGTACTTC. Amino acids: CASSTGLYGGETQYF. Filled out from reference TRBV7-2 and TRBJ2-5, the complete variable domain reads GAGVSQSPSNKVTEKGKDVELRCDPISGHTALYWYRQSLGQGLEFLIYFQGNSAPDKSGLPSDRFSAERTGGSVSTLTIQRTQQEDSAVYLCASSTGLYGGETQYFGPGTRLLVL.

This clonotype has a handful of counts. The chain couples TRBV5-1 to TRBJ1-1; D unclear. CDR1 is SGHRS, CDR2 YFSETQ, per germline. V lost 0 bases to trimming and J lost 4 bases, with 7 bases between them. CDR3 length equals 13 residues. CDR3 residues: CASSLDGTTEAFF. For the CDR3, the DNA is TGCGCCAGCAGCTTGGACGGCACCACTGAAGCTTTCTTT.

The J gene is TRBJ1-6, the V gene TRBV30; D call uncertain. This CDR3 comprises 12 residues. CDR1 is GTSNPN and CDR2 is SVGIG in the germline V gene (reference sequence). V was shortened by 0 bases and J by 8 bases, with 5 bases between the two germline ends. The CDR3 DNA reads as TGTGCCTGGAGTGTACAGTATTCACCCCTCCACTTT. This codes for CAWSVQYSPLHF.